This TCR beta chain was obtained from a study of regulatory T cells in long-lasting Graves disease. General study points: TCR diversity was lower in persistent Graves' patients (versus newly diagnosed ones).

The time point was: newly diagnosed GD, antithyroid drugs for less than 3 months. PBMC RNA was the source of the TCR library. Library construction for TCR beta used iRepertoire HTBI primers and Arm-PCR of CDR3 regions. TCRdb ran MiXCR on the multiplex PCR reads and lists one entry per CDR3 protein. The data show fewer than 650,000 distinct CDR3 sequences, with about 15% seen just once and around 12% held by the top ten. From germline, CDR1 is SNHLY and CDR2 FYNNEI. This CDR3 has 14 amino acids. The ends lost 6 bases at V and 7 bases at J; junction bases unmatched: 6. This clonotype occurred many times. The antigen remains unidentified. The data were also submitted as part of a second study, on T cells in Graves' hyperthyroidism and ophthalmopathy. From that second work: It was uncontrolled infection, other autoimmune disease, pregnancy or lactation that excluded patients. The diagnostic basis comprised clinical symptoms, serum thyroxine and TRAb, thyroid ultrasound and orbital computed tomography. Through a model of 13 V-J features, ophthalmopathy was separated from stable hyperthyroidism.

The TCR originated in a young man with Graves disease. Sequencing was performed on peripheral blood mononuclear cells (PBMCs), taken at new diagnosis, from a patient treated with antithyroid drugs. V and J are TRBV2 and TRBJ1-1; 12 nucleotides align to TRBD1. The DNA for the CDR3 is TGTGCCAGCAGGACGGGACAGGGGGCCGGTGAAGCTTTCTTT. Amino acid sequence: CASRTGQGAGEAFF.